Each of the 15 T cell receptor beta chains below was sequenced from the same sample in a study of blood T cell repertoires in COVID-19. This table comes from immunoSEQ multiplex PCR, and its TCRdb copy is limited to in-frame clones, with some not included. The table shows roughly 160,000 clones, with about 85% occurring only once. Sequencing was carried out using peripheral blood. The receptors stem from a man aged 40-50 years with acute or convalescent COVID-19.

V and J are TRBV19 and TRBJ1-5, with 10 nucleotides matching TRBD1. V lost 6 bases to trimming and J lost 2 bases; unmatched junction nucleotides: 10. Per germline, CDR1 LNHDA and CDR2 SQIVND (reference sequence). The CDR3 runs 17 residues. The CDR3 loop reads CASSRDRGGWGNQPQHF. In DNA, the CDR3 is TGTGCCAGTAGCCGGGACAGGGGTGGTTGGGGCAATCAGCCCCAGCATTTT.

The chain recombines TRBV29-1 with TRBJ2-2; 7 bases are a match to TRBD1. This CDR3 region has 15 residues. V was pared by 6 bases and J by 0 bases, with 7 bases of the junction left unmatched. Germline V gene sequence: CDR1 SQVTM, CDR2 ANQGSEA. DNA of the CDR3: TGCAGCGTCGCTAGGACAGGTTCGAACACCGGGGAGCTGTTTTTT. Protein sequence: CSVARTGSNTGELFF.

The V gene is TRBV2, the J gene TRBJ1-2; TRBD1 is a possible D gene (6 bases). The CDR3 extends over 15 amino acids. CDR1 SNHLY and CDR2 FYNNEI come from the germline V gene. Between the trimmed V and J ends, which lost 6 bases and 4 bases, there was a span of 18 bases. The CDR3 DNA reads as TGTGCCAGCAGGACAGGTTTGCTTCCTTCCTATGGCTACACCTTC. Translation: CASRTGLLPSYGYTF.

V and J are TRBV9 and TRBJ1-4; 9 bases match TRBD1. The J segment lost 7 bases and the V segment lost 4 bases, leaving 8 bases of the junction unmatched. The CDR3 extends over 15 amino acids. Germline V gives CDR1 SGDLS, CDR2 YYNGEE. The CDR3 DNA follows: TGTGCCAGCAGCACTCCGGGACAGGGTGGTGAAAAACTGTTTTTT. Its translation: CASSTPGQGGEKLFF.

The chain links TRBV6-5 to TRBJ2-7, with 8 bases aligning to TRBD2. Germline CDR1 and CDR2: MNHEY and SVGAGI. The V and J ends lost 5 bases and 2 bases, in that order; junction bases with no gene match: 8. The CDR3 runs to 15 residues. CDR3 sequence reads: CASSTGGGDPYEQYF. Written as DNA, the CDR3 is TGTGCCAGCAGTACCGGGGGGGGCGATCCCTACGAGCAGTACTTC.

V usage is TRBV9 and J usage is TRBJ2-7; 9 nucleotides line up with TRBD2. Germline V lookup: CDR1 SGDLS, CDR2 YYNGEE. J was trimmed by 3 bases and V by 4 bases; bases with no gene match: 8. CDR3 length equals 15 residues. The CDR3 DNA reads as TGTGCCAGCAGCCGGACCCCAGCGGGGGGCTACGAGCAGTACTTC. Translating gives CASSRTPAGGYEQYF.

This chain connects TRBV2 to TRBJ2-1; the match to TRBD2 covers 11 bases. The CDR3 runs to 16 residues. In germline, CDR1 is SNHLY, CDR2 FYNNEI. V gave up 4 bases and J gave up 4 bases; unmatched junction bases: 6. CDR3 sequence reads: CASSGPGLAVYNEQFF. The CDR3 DNA follows: TGTGCCAGCAGTGGCCCGGGACTAGCGGTTTACAATGAGCAGTTCTTC.

The V and J genes are TRBV15 and TRBJ2-2, with TRBD2 matching over 10 bases. With V trimmed by 5 bases and J by 4 bases, 10 bases remained unmatched. Germline V CDR1 and CDR2: LNHNV, YYDKDF (reference sequence). The CDR3 runs to 17 residues. The chain's CDR3 is CATSLGVAGGPTGELFF. The CDR3, as DNA: TGTGCCACCAGCCTGGGGGTAGCGGGGGGCCCCACCGGGGAGCTGTTTTTT.

The genes are TRBV7-2 and TRBJ1-1; D is ambiguous. CDR1 and CDR2 (germline): SGHTA, FQGNSA. V lost 5 bases to trimming and J lost 0 bases, with 7 bases between them. The CDR3 contains 13 residues. The chain's CDR3 is CASSGGLNTEAFF. The CDR3 bases are TGTGCCAGCAGCGGCGGCCTGAACACTGAAGCTTTCTTT.

Comment on this clone: This specimen includes other DNA sequences encoding the same CDR3. The genes are TRBV9 and TRBJ2-3; D is undetermined. The CDR3 spans 14 residues. Looked up from germline, CDR1 is SGDLS and CDR2 is YYNGEE. V lost 0 bases and J 0 bases, leaving 5 bases between the germline ends. CDR3 DNA sequence: TGTGCCAGCAGCGTAGGCGGCAGCACAGATACGCAGTATTTT. The encoded protein is CASSVGGSTDTQYF.

The sample holds a few counts of this clone. The chain employs TRBV29-1 and TRBJ1-3, with TRBD1 identical over 8 bases. Germline V lookup: CDR1 SQVTM, CDR2 ANQGSEA. Trimming at V came to 6 bases and at J to 3 bases, leaving 10 bases not matched to a gene. This CDR3 spans 15 amino acids. The chain's CDR3 is CSVGTTGGNGNTIYF. The CDR3 DNA is TGCAGCGTCGGAACTACAGGGGGAAATGGAAACACCATATATTTT.

V is TRBV5-1 and J is TRBJ2-7; 14 positions match TRBD2. After removal of 2 bases from V and 5 bases from J, the junction contained 3 bases not matched to a gene. Germline values: CDR1 SGHRS, CDR2 YFSETQ. The CDR3 has 15 amino acids. The CDR3 DNA reads TGCGCCAGCAGCTTCGGGACTAGCGGGGGTAACGAGCAGTACTTC. As protein: CASSFGTSGGNEQYF.

This sequence joins TRBV5-1 and TRBJ2-7; D possibly corresponds to TRBD2 (6 bases). Germline V gene data show CDR1 as SGHRS and CDR2 as YFSETQ. V was pared by 3 bases and J by 2 bases, with 12 bases between. The CDR3 spans 14 residues. In DNA form, the CDR3 reads TGCGCCAGCAGCTCGGACGGGGGACCCTACGAGCAGTACTTC. It specifies CASSSDGGPYEQYF.

This clone was seen just once. The V gene is TRBV7-8, the J gene TRBJ1-1, with D maybe TRBD1 (6 bases). The ends were cut back, 3 bases at V and 5 bases at J, with 13 bases in the middle. The CDR3 extends over 14 amino acids. The germline gives CDR1 SGHVS, CDR2 FQNEAQ. CDR3 region: CASSLGAGETEAFF. CDR3 in DNA: TGTGCCAGCAGCTTGGGAGCAGGGGAAACTGAAGCTTTCTTT.

The V call is TRBV4-3, the J call TRBJ2-2; maybe TRBD1 (5 bases). The CDR3 length is 19 residues. The V end was cut by 0 bases, the J end by 0 bases, with 17 bases between. Germline loops: CDR1 LGHNA, CDR2 YSLEER. The CDR3 nucleotides are TGCGCCAGCAGCCAAGATCTAAGCTACGAGACAGCGAACACCGGGGAGCTGTTTTTT. Translated, it gives CASSQDLSYETANTGELFF.